This T cell receptor beta chain emerged from a study of OX40 agonist ivuxolimab in advanced cancers. General notes on the study: Ivuxolimab, which targeted the costimulatory receptor OX40 (CD134), was an agonistic, fully human IgG2 monoclonal antibody. Intravenous ivuxolimab was administered to patients every 2 weeks at six dose levels: 0.01, 0.1, 0.3, 1.5, 3 and 10 mg/kg. Of the approximately 50 dose-escalation patients, hepatocellular carcinoma was present in about 19, melanoma in around 15, renal cell carcinoma in 9 and head and neck cancer in 9. A male proportion of roughly 80% and a mean age of around 60 years, ranging from roughly 23 to 79, were recorded for the dose-escalation cohort. Patients were allowed to have had prior anti-PD-1, anti-PD-L1 or anti-CTLA-4 therapy, and approximately 40% of the dose-escalation patients had been treated with checkpoint inhibitors. Three dose-escalation patients achieved partial responses, one with hepatocellular carcinoma and two with cutaneous melanoma. The point of sequencing TCRbeta in the periphery was to test whether ivuxolimab changed TCR sequence diversity and drove clonal T-cell expansion. The paper describes the monotherapy dose-escalation part (N of about 52 patients) of the phase I trial of ivuxolimab.

Beyond this particular receptor, the publication reports: In partial responders in the 0.1-3.0 mg/kg groups, normalized peripheral clonal expansion was found to be among the lowest, especially among CD8+ T cells. At doses from 0.1 to 3.0 mg/kg, clonal expansion was seen in both CD4+ and CD8+ blood T cells between baseline and week 6. The antigen specificity of the clonally expanded peripheral T cells was not determined. Low levels of normalized T-cell clonal expansion were also seen in some patients who did not respond. After ivuxolimab, CD8+ T cells had more expanded clones than CD4+ T cells on average.

Patients with autoimmune disease history or receiving systemic immunosuppression were excluded from the trial. Peripheral blood for TCR sequencing was collected from all dose cohorts at baseline, on cycle 4 day 1, and on cycle 7 day 1. The samples were drawn from a first-in-human, open-label, multicenter phase I dose-escalation trial of ivuxolimab. Adults with locally advanced or metastatic melanoma, renal cell, hepatocellular, or head and neck squamous cell carcinoma were enrolled in the trial. Before TCR sequencing, CD4+ T cells and CD8+ T cells were sorted from peripheral blood as separate populations. Note on this clone: Its antigen specificity is not known. No base quality information exists; no much larger clone differs at one position.

For sequencing of the TCRbeta CDR3 region, genomic DNA was extracted from the sorted cells. TCRbeta CDR3 regions were sequenced using the immunoSEQ Assay. Imported from immuneACCESS, the table was reduced by TCRdb to in-frame sequences with V and J called. These copies leave out some clones; in studies compared against another copy, an unresolved V gene accounts for under half, and the cause of the remainder is not known. Counted in this sample were approximately 65,000 clones; around 85% of them appeared once. The ten largest account for around 0.78% of the sample. The trim is 3 bases for V and 10 bases for J, with a gap of 13 bases between the germline ends. Inclusive of the bounding cysteine and phenylalanine, the CDR3 is 12 residues long. The retained sequence is limited to the CDR3, 36 bases, with the frame set at the first base. From a lookup of the germline V gene, CDR1 and CDR2 are SQVTM and ANQGSEA.

This sequence was found in an adult with an advanced solid tumor such as melanoma, head and neck, liver or kidney cancer. The V and J genes are TRBV29-1 and TRBJ2-1, with TRBD2 perhaps the D gene, on 7 matching bases. The specimen was CD4+ or CD8+ T cells sorted from blood, collected in a trial of the OX40 agonist ivuxolimab. The CDR3 corresponds to CSVEEGGHEQFF. The nucleotides are TGCAGCGTTGAGGAGGGGGGGCACGAGCAGTTCTTC.